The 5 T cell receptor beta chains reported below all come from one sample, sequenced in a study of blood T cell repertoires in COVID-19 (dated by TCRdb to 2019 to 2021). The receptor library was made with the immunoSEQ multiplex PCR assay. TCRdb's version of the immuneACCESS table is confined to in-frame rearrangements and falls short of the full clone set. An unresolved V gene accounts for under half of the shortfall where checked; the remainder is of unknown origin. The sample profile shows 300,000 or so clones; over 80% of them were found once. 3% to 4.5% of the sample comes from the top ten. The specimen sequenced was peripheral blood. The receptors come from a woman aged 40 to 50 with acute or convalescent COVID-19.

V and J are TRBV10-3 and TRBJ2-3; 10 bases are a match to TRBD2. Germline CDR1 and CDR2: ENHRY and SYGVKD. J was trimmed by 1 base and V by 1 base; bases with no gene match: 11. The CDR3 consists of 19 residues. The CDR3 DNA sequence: TGTGCCATCAGTGAGTGGCTAGCGGGGGCCCGAGGGGGCACAGATACGCAGTATTTT. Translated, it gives CAISEWLAGARGGTDTQYF.

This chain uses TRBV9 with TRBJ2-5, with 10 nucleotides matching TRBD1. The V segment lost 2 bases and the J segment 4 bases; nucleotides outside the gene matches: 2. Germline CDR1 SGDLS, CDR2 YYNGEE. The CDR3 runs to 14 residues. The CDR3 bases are TGTGCCAGCAGCGTGACAGGGGGCCGAGAGACCCAGTACTTC. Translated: CASSVTGGRETQYF.

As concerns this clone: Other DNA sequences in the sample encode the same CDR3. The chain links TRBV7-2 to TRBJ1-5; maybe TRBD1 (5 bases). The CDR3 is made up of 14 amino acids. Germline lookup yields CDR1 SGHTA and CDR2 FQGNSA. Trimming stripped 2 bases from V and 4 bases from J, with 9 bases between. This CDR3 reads CASSLQGGNQPQHF. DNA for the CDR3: TGTGCCAGCAGCTTACAGGGAGGGAATCAGCCCCAGCATTTT.

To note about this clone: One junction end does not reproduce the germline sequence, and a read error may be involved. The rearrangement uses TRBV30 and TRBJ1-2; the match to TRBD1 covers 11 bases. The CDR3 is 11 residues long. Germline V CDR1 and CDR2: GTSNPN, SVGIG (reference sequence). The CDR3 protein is CAWTGGHGYTF. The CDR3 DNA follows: TGTGCTTGGACAGGGGGCCATGGCTACACCTTC.

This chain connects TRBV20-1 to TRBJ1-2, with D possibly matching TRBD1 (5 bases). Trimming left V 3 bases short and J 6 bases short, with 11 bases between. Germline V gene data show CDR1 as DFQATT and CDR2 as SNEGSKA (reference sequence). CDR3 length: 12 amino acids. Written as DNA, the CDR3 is TGCAGTGCTAGTCTAGGGGATCATGGCTACACCTTC. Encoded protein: CSASLGDHGYTF.